The subject of this entry is one TCR beta chain. This record belongs to a study of blood T cell repertoires in COVID-19. About the study: The United States, Italy and Spain supplied acute and convalescent COVID-19 samples. Nucleic acid was either cDNA or gDNA, and it came from T cells, B-cell-depleted T cells, or PBMCs.

Assay: immunoSEQ multiplex PCR; the TCRdb copy retains only in-frame clones and omits some. The profile shows more than 55,000 clones, roughly 80% of them singletons. Sequencing used peripheral blood. This clonotype was obtained from a woman in her fifties or sixties with active or convalescent COVID-19.

The CDR3 sequence: CASSLGQGGSEQFF. The CDR3 DNA follows: TGTGCCAGCAGCTTAGGGCAGGGGGGCAGTGAGCAGTTCTTC. The rearrangement joins TRBV7-8 to TRBJ2-1; tentatively, D is TRBD1 (7 bases). Germline V lookup: CDR1 SGHVS, CDR2 FQNEAQ. V was pared by 1 base and J by 9 bases, with 13 bases between. The CDR3 contains 14 residues.